The next 8 T cell receptor beta chains were all read from a single sample in a study of T-cell reconstitution after alpha-beta-depleted transplantation in children listed by TCRdb under 2016. Library creation used PCR. Sequencing relied on an Illumina HiSeq 2500. Molecular barcoding was employed in the preparation of TCR libraries, with unique molecular identifiers being used to normalize TCRbeta repertoire quantification. TCRdb cleaned the public reads at Q25 with fastp, built clones with MiXCR and kept in-frame beta chains. Merged by CDR3 protein, the rows form single entries marked with the most common genes and DNA. The sample contains a few hundred thousand distinct CDR3 sequences, 13% of them found a single time. About 4.5% of the sample lies in the top ten. This material consisted of PBMCs, taken from the stem cell graft. The origin of the receptors is a human donor who donated a stem cell graft to a child with Fanconi anemia.

This clonotype has at least ten counts. The chain couples TRBV24-1 to TRBJ2-2, with a weak D call TRBD1 (5 bases). The ends were cut back, 7 bases at V and 2 bases at J, with 7 bases in the middle. In germline, CDR1 is KGHDR, CDR2 SFDVKD. CDR3 length: 13 amino acids. CDR3 coding DNA: TGTGCCACCAGGGACACAAACACCGGGGAGCTGTTTTTT. This codes for CATRDTNTGELFF.

Only a few counts were recorded for this clonotype. The chain recombines TRBV27 with TRBJ2-5; D is uncertain. This CDR3 has 13 amino acids. Germline V lookup: CDR1 MNHEY, CDR2 SMNVEV (reference sequence). The ends were cut back, 10 bases at V and 3 bases at J, with 15 bases in the middle. CDR3 region: CATSLYREETQYF. As DNA, the CDR3 is TGTGCCACCTCCCTTTATAGGGAAGAGACCCAGTACTTC.

The chain uses TRBV20-1 and TRBJ1-5, with a possible D match to TRBD1 (5 bases). This CDR3 contains 14 residues. Germline assignment: CDR1 DFQATT and CDR2 SNEGSKA (reference sequence). V was shortened by 4 bases and J by 9 bases, with 19 bases between the two germline ends. The CDR3 is CSATWDGGLGPQHF. CDR3 nucleotides: TGCAGTGCTACCTGGGACGGCGGCCTGGGGCCCCAGCATTTT.

V and J are TRBV3-1 and TRBJ1-2; possibly TRBD1 for D (5 bases). CDR3 length equals 15 residues. Deletions cut 1 base from V and 5 bases from J, with 14 bases between. Per germline, CDR1 LGHDT and CDR2 YNNKEL (reference sequence). CDR3 DNA sequence: TGTGCCAGCAGCCAAGCAGGGTTTCTTGTTTATGGCTACACCTTC. As protein: CASSQAGFLVYGYTF.

The rearrangement links TRBV7-9 to TRBJ2-3, with 8 bases that match TRBD2. V gave up 0 bases and J gave up 6 bases; unmatched junction bases: 8. Germline CDR1 SEHNR, CDR2 FQNEAQ (reference sequence). The CDR3 runs 16 residues. CDR3 sequence reads: CASSLAPGLDSDTQYF. CDR3 DNA sequence: TGTGCCAGCAGCTTAGCACCGGGACTAGACTCGGATACGCAGTATTTT.

This clonotype was seen a few times. The genes are TRBV6-1 and TRBJ2-2; 10 positions agree with TRBD2. The V and J ends lost 3 bases and 3 bases, in that order; junction bases with no gene match: 4. The germline V gene has CDR1 MNHNS and CDR2 SASEGT. This CDR3 contains 16 residues. The CDR3 DNA follows: TGTGCCAGCAGTGAGATTAGCGGGGGGTACACCGGGGAGCTGTTTTTT. Protein product: CASSEISGGYTGELFF.

The chain is built from TRBV7-2 and TRBJ2-3; no reliable D call. V lost 5 bases, J lost 4 bases, and 13 bases lay in between. The germline CDR1 and CDR2 sequences are SGHTA and FQGNSA. The CDR3 consists of 14 residues. The CDR3 DNA is TGTGCCAGCAGCCCGACCGGGTTTGCAGATACGCAGTATTTT. Amino acid sequence: CASSPTGFADTQYF.

The sample holds many counts of this clonotype. The junction departs from the called germline gene at one end, perhaps through a read error. The chain has TRBV12-3 or TRBV12-4 and TRBJ2-1; TRBD2 matches at 8 bases. This CDR3 spans 15 amino acids. Here the CDR3 DNA reads TGTGCCAGCAGTATAGCGGGGCCCCCCTACAATGAGCAGTTCTTC. This encodes CASSIAGPPYNEQFF.